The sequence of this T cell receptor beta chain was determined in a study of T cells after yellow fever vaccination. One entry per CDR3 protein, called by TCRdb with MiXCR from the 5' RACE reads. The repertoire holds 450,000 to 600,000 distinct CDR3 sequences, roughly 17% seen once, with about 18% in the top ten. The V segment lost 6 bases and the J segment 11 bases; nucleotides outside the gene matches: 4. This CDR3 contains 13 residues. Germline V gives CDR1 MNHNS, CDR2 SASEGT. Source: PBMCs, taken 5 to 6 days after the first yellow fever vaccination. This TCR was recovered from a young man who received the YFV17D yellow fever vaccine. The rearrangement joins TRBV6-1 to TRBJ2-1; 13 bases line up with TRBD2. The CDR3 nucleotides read TGTGCCAGCAGGGGACTAGCGGGGCCCCAGCAGTTCTTC. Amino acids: CASRGLAGPQQFF.